One sample yielded the 10 T cell receptor beta chains listed below, sequenced in a study of shared clonotypes between healthy human individuals. Sequencing used immunoSEQ multiplex PCR; TCRdb keeps in-frame clones, though not all of them. The data contain roughly 1.4 million clones, less than 99% of them singletons. Sequenced input: naive CD4+ T cells sorted from blood. Subset specified: CD45RA+ positively selected. These receptors all come from a man aged 25 to 45 in good health.

The chain carries TRBV5-4 and TRBJ2-7, with 8 bases fitting TRBD2. The CDR3 covers 14 residues. Germline CDR1 and CDR2: SGHNT and YYREEE (reference sequence). J gave up 1 base and V 4 bases, and 4 bases lay outside the gene matches. Written as DNA, the CDR3 is TGTGCCAGCAGCCAGACTAGCGTATCCTACGAGCAGTACTTC. It codes for CASSQTSVSYEQYF.

The rearrangement links TRBV18 to TRBJ1-2; no definite D call. The germline V and J ends were trimmed by 0 bases and 4 bases, with 9 bases remaining between them. This CDR3 region has 14 residues. The V gene's germline CDR1 is KGHSH and CDR2 LQKENI. This CDR3 reads CASSPPADSYGYTF. As DNA, the CDR3 is TGTGCCAGCTCACCACCCGCGGACTCCTATGGCTACACCTTC.

Points on this clone: At the DNA level, this CDR3 is encoded by other sequences in the same sample as well. This sequence joins TRBV2 and TRBJ2-5; D is unresolved. Trimming cost V 5 bases and J 5 bases, with 6 bases left between them. The length of the CDR3 is 11 residues. Germline V gene lookup returns CDR1 SNHLY and CDR2 FYNNEI. The CDR3 nucleotides are TGTGCCAGCAGTCCTGAGGAGACCCAGTACTTC. Its translation is CASSPEETQYF.

Here the CDR3 reads CASSETGVKNTEAFF. The CDR3 DNA follows: TGTGCCAGCAGTGAAACAGGGGTAAAGAACACTGAAGCTTTCTTT. The chain uses TRBV2 and TRBJ1-1; 7 nucleotides agree with TRBD1. Per germline, CDR1 SNHLY and CDR2 FYNNEI. This CDR3 comprises 15 residues. J lost 1 base, V lost 2 bases, and 4 bases had no gene match.

This sequence joins TRBV28 and TRBJ1-2; 8 bases map to TRBD1. The length of the CDR3 is 15 residues. Germline V gene data show CDR1 as MDHEN and CDR2 as SYDVKM. With V trimmed by 4 bases and J by 5 bases, 9 bases remained unmatched. The CDR3 reads CASSYKGQGGYGYTF. The CDR3 region has the DNA TGTGCCAGCAGTTATAAAGGACAGGGAGGTTATGGCTACACCTTC.

V and J are TRBV6-1 and TRBJ2-2; D is ambiguous. The CDR3 covers 15 residues. From germline, CDR1 is MNHNS and CDR2 SASEGT. V was cut by 4 bases and J by 0 bases, with 9 bases left in between. CDR3 nucleotides: TGTGCCAGCAGTGCACTCAACGCGAACACCGGGGAGCTGTTTTTT. It is translated as CASSALNANTGELFF.

The J gene is TRBJ1-1, the V gene TRBV5-6; a weak D match, TRBD1 (5 bases). The CDR3 sequence is 16 residues long. V shed 1 base and J shed 1 base, with 14 bases lying between them. Germline CDR1 is SGHDT and CDR2 is YYEEEE. CDR3 in DNA: TGTGCCAGCAGCTTGAAGGCGGGGGTTGGGAACACTGAAGCTTTCTTT. Protein sequence: CASSLKAGVGNTEAFF.

The V gene is TRBV27, the J gene TRBJ2-5, with TRBD2 as a possible D gene (5 bases). Trimming cost V 6 bases and J 5 bases, with 16 bases left between them. The germline V gene has CDR1 MNHEY and CDR2 SMNVEV (reference sequence). CDR3 length equals 14 residues. The CDR3 coding sequence is TGTGCCAGCAGGAGGGTCGGGGTATGGGAGACCCAGTACTTC. Encoded protein: CASRRVGVWETQYF.

This clone was recorded once. This chain joins TRBV5-1 and TRBJ2-7; 12 bases fit TRBD2. Trimming took 4 bases from V and 2 from J; bases not matched to a gene: 7. Germline V gives CDR1 SGHRS, CDR2 YFSETQ. The CDR3 runs 16 residues. CDR3 amino acids: CASSPGLAGSAYEQYF. In nucleotides, the CDR3 is TGCGCCAGCAGCCCGGGACTAGCGGGCTCGGCCTACGAGCAGTACTTC.

Note on this clone: Other DNA sequences within the sample encode an identical CDR3. The rearrangement joins TRBV5-1 to TRBJ2-7; 11 positions match TRBD1. Germline lookup yields CDR1 SGHRS and CDR2 YFSETQ. V shed 4 bases, J shed 3 bases, and the junction held 3 bases outside the gene matches. This CDR3 has 14 residues. CDR3 amino acids: CASSPGQGGYEQYF. Here the CDR3 DNA reads TGCGCCAGCAGCCCGGGACAGGGGGGCTACGAGCAGTACTTC.